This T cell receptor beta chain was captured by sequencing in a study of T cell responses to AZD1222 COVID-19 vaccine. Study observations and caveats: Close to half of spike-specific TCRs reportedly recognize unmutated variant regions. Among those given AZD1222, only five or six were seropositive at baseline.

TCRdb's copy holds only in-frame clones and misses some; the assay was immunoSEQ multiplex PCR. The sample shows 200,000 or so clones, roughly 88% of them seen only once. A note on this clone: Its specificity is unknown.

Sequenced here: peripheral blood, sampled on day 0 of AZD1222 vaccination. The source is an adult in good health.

The CDR3 DNA reads as TGTGCCAGCAGCCGTGAACAGGGCCTCGGGGAGCAGTACTTC. Amino acids: CASSREQGLGEQYF. The chain links TRBV11-2 to TRBJ2-7; D might be TRBD1 (6 bases). CDR1 is SGHAT and CDR2 is FQNNGV in the germline V gene. Trimming removed 5 bases at V and 7 bases at J, with 18 bases between. The CDR3 has 14 amino acids.